The entry below gives a single T cell receptor beta chain sequence along with its context. Using immunoSEQ multiplex PCR, the repertoire was profiled, and TCRdb retains in-frame clones only, with some absent. The table lists about 87,000 clones, around 95% of them singletons, with under 1.5% in the top ten. The record originates from a study of T cell changes during pregnancy in multiple sclerosis. This receptor was obtained from a female donor in good health, enrolled as a control in a pregnancy study. The sample was peripheral blood, taken in the third trimester of pregnancy.

CDR3 bases: TGTGCCAGCAGCTTAGATCTGGGACAGGGGGCAGCGACTGAAGCTTTCTTT. It is translated as CASSLDLGQGAATEAFF. The chain uses TRBV11-2 and TRBJ1-1; the match to TRBD1 covers 12 bases. This CDR3 contains 17 residues. After removal of 0 bases from V and 5 bases from J, the junction contained 7 bases not matched to a gene. Per germline, CDR1 SGHAT and CDR2 FQNNGV.